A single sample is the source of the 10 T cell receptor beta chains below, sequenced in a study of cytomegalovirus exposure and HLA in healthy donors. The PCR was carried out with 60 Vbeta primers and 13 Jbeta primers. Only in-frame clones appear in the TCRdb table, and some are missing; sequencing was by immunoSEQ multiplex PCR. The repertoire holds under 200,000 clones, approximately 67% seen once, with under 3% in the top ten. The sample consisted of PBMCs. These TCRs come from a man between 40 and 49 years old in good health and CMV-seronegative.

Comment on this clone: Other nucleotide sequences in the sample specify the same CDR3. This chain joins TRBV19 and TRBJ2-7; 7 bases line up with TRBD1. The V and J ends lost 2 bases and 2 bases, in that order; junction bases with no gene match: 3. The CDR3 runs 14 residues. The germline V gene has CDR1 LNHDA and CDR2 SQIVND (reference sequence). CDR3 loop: CASSIRQGTYEQYF. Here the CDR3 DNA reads TGTGCCAGTAGTATAAGACAGGGAACCTACGAGCAGTACTTC.

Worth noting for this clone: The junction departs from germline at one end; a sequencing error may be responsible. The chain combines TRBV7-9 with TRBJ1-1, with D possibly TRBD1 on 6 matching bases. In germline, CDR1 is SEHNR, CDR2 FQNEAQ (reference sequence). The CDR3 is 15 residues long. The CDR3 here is CSSSSTGKGDTEAFF. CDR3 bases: TGTTCCAGCAGCTCTACAGGGAAGGGGGACACTGAAGCTTTCTTT.

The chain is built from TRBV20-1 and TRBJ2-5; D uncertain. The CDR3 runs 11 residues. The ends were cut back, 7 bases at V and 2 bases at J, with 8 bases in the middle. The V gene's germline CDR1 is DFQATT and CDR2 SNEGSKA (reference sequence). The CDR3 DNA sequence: TGCAGTGTCCCCCGGCAAGAGACCCAGTACTTC. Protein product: CSVPRQETQYF.

In nucleotides, the CDR3 is TGCGCCAGCAGCCAAGAGGTCAGATTCTACGAGCAGTACTTC. It codes for CASSQEVRFYEQYF. The rearrangement uses TRBV4-3 and TRBJ2-7; D uncertain. The germline V and J ends were trimmed by 0 bases and 3 bases, with 9 bases remaining between them. Germline CDR1 reads LGHNA; CDR2 reads YSLEER. The CDR3 totals 14 residues.

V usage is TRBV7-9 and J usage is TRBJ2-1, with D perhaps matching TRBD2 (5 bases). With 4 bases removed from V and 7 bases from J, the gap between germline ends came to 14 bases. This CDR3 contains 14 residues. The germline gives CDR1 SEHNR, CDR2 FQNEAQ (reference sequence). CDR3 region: CASSWGNSGNEQFF. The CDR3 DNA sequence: TGTGCCAGCAGCTGGGGAAACTCGGGGAATGAGCAGTTCTTC.

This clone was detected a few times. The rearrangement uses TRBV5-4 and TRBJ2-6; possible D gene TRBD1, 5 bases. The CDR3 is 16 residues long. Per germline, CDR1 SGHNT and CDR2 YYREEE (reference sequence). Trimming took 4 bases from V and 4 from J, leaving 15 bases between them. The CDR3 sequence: CASSQGGPSGANVLTF. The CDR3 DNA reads TGTGCCAGCAGCCAGGGTGGGCCGTCCGGGGCCAACGTCCTGACTTTC.

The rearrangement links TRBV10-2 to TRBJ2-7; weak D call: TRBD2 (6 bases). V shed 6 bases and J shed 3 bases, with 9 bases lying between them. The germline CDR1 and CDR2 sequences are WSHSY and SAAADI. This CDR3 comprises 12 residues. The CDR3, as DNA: TGCGCCAGCAGATCGGGAGTCTACGAGCAGTACTTC. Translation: CASRSGVYEQYF.

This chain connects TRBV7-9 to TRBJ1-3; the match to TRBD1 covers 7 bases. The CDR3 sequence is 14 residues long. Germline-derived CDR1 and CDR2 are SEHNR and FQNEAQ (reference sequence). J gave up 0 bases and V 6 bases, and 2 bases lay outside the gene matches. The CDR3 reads CASRRDSSGNTIYF. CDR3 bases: TGTGCCAGCAGGCGGGACAGCTCTGGAAACACCATATATTTT.

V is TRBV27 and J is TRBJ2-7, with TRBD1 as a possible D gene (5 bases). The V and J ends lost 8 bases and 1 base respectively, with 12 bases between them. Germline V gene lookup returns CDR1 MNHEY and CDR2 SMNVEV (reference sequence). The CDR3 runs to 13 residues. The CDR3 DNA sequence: TGTGCCAGCTCAGACAGAAAGTCCTACGAGCAGTACTTC. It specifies CASSDRKSYEQYF.

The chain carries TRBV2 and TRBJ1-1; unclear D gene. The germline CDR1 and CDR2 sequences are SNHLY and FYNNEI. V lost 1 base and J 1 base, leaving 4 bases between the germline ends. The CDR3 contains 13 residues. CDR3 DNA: TGTGCCAGCAGTGAAGTCAGGAACACTGAAGCTTTCTTT. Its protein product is CASSEVRNTEAFF. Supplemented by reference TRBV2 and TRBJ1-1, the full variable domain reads EPEVTQTPSHQVTQMGQEVILRCVPISNHLYFYWYRQILGQKVEFLVSFYNNEISEKSEIFDDQFSVERPDGSNFTLKIRSTKLEDSAMYFCASSEVRNTEAFFGQGTRLTVV.